The 13 T cell receptor beta chains below were found in one sample sequenced in a study of cytomegalovirus exposure and HLA in healthy donors (dated by TCRdb to about 2017). Library preparation was by the immunoSEQ multiplex PCR assay. The multiplex PCR relied on a mix of 60 forward primers for TCR Vbeta segments and 13 reverse primers for TCR Jbeta segments. TCRdb took this table from immuneACCESS and kept in-frame rearrangements with V and J called. Such tables lack part of the clones; where checked against another copy, unresolved V genes explain under half of the gap, and the rest is unexplained. The sample records roughly 180,000 clones, 75% to 85% of which are singletons. Around 2.2% of the sample rests with the top ten. What was sequenced was PBMCs. These receptor sequences come from a woman younger than 35 in good health and CMV-seropositive.

This chain links TRBV18 with TRBJ1-5, with 8 bases aligning to TRBD1. Germline V gene data show CDR1 as KGHSH and CDR2 as LQKENI. J was trimmed by 3 bases and V by 6 bases; bases with no gene match: 7. The CDR3 is 15 amino acids. The CDR3 DNA reads TGTGCCAGCTCCCAGGGACAGGTCTCCAATCAGCCCCAGCATTTT. It is translated as CASSQGQVSNQPQHF.

The CDR3: CASNQGPHTGELFF. Here the CDR3 DNA reads TGTGCCAGTAATCAGGGGCCACACACCGGGGAGCTGTTTTTT. The V call is TRBV19, the J call TRBJ2-2; a weak D match, TRBD1 (6 bases). CDR1 and CDR2 (germline): LNHDA, SQIVND (reference sequence). This CDR3 region has 14 residues. V was trimmed by 7 bases and J by 3 bases, leaving 12 bases between them.

The gene calls are TRBV30 and TRBJ2-2, with D possibly matching TRBD2 (6 bases). V was clipped by 4 bases and J by 6 bases, with 12 bases between them. Germline CDR1 reads GTSNPN; CDR2 reads SVGIG (reference sequence). This CDR3 has 13 residues. The CDR3 spells CAWKRRAAGELFF. In DNA form, the CDR3 reads TGTGCCTGGAAGCGGAGGGCCGCCGGGGAGCTGTTTTTT.

The rearrangement uses TRBV5-1 and TRBJ1-3, with D possibly TRBD1 on 6 matching bases. The V end lost 3 bases, the J end lost 4 bases, and 23 bases lay between the germline ends. Germline V CDR1 and CDR2: SGHRS, YFSETQ. This CDR3 has 18 residues. The CDR3 spells CASSCLTWDTKKGNTIYF. DNA for the CDR3: TGCGCCAGCAGCTGCCTTACCTGGGACACCAAAAAAGGAAACACCATATATTTT.

V and J are TRBV10-1 and TRBJ2-2; D possibly corresponds to TRBD2 (5 bases). V lost 8 bases and J 6 bases, leaving 13 bases between the germline ends. CDR1 is WNHNN and CDR2 is SYGVQD in the germline V gene (reference sequence). This CDR3 is built from 13 residues. CDR3 in DNA: TGCGCCAGCGGAGAAGGAGGTGCCGGGGAGCTGTTTTTT. Translating it yields CASGEGGAGELFF.

The chain recombines TRBV2 with TRBJ2-3; perhaps TRBD1 as D (6 bases). CDR1 is SNHLY and CDR2 is FYNNEI in the germline V gene. Trimming stripped 5 bases from V and 4 bases from J, with 19 bases between. CDR3 length equals 16 residues. This chain's CDR3 is CASSPGQGRFADTQYF. The CDR3 DNA reads as TGTGCCAGCAGTCCAGGGCAGGGGCGTTTTGCAGATACGCAGTATTTT.

The chain employs TRBV19 and TRBJ2-1; D is ambiguous. Per germline, CDR1 LNHDA and CDR2 SQIVND (reference sequence). CDR3 length: 13 amino acids. The V and J ends lost 4 bases and 4 bases respectively, with 8 bases between them. The CDR3 DNA reads as TGTGCCAGTAGTAGTACTCCGTACAATGAGCAGTTCTTC. Amino acids: CASSSTPYNEQFF.

The V and J genes are TRBV29-1 and TRBJ1-2, with D maybe TRBD1 (6 bases). V was trimmed by 1 base and J by 4 bases, leaving 22 bases between them. Germline values: CDR1 SQVTM, CDR2 ANQGSEA. This CDR3 is 17 amino acids long. CDR3 bases: TGCAGCGTTGAAGGCGGGGGCACCCCGCCCAGCGCCTATGGCTACACCTTC. Its translation is CSVEGGGTPPSAYGYTF.

Notes on this clone: Compared with germline, one end of the junction differs, possibly owing to a read error. The chain carries TRBV2 and TRBJ2-6; maybe TRBD1 (5 bases). The CDR3 has 16 amino acids. Germline V gene lookup returns CDR1 SNHLY and CDR2 FYNNEI. The CDR3 bases are TGTGCCAGCCATAAAGGACGGCCCGGTGGGGCCAACGGCCTGACTTTC. Amino acids: CASHKGRPGGANGLTF.

This clone was found a few times. The chain has TRBV2 and TRBJ2-5, with a weak D call TRBD2 (6 bases). This CDR3 has 14 residues. V dropped 4 bases and J dropped 2 bases, with 11 bases sitting between them. Germline V CDR1 and CDR2: SNHLY, FYNNEI. CDR3 nucleotides: TGTGCCAGCAGTGGAGGTAGCGGACAAGAGACCCAGTACTTC. Its translation: CASSGGSGQETQYF.

V usage is TRBV19 and J usage is TRBJ2-6; no clear D gene. The CDR3 is 17 residues long. Germline-derived CDR1 and CDR2 are LNHDA and SQIVND (reference sequence). V lost 5 bases and J 0 bases, leaving 14 bases between the germline ends. The CDR3 region has the DNA TGTGCCAGTAGTCCCCTTTTTGAACACTCTGGGGCCAACGTCCTGACTTTC. This codes for CASSPLFEHSGANVLTF.

The chain links TRBV11-2 to TRBJ2-2, with unresolved D. Per germline, CDR1 SGHAT and CDR2 FQNNGV. The CDR3 has 14 amino acids. Trimming pared 8 bases from V and 6 bases from J, leaving 16 bases between. CDR3 DNA sequence: TGTGCCAGCGTAGCAATAGTAGATGCCGGGGAGCTGTTTTTT. It codes for CASVAIVDAGELFF. The variable domain in full, completed from reference TRBV11-2 and TRBJ2-2, reads EAGVAQSPRYKIIEKRQSVAFWCNPISGHATLYWYQQILGQGPKLLIQFQNNGVVDDSQLPKDRFSAERLKGVDSTLKIQPAKLEDSAVYLCASVAIVDAGELFFGEGSRLTVL.

The chain has TRBV5-1 and TRBJ1-6; unclear D gene. Trimming left V 7 bases short and J 7 bases short, with 9 bases between. CDR1 and CDR2 from the germline V gene are SGHRS and YFSETQ. The CDR3 is 12 amino acids. CDR3 sequence (DNA): TGCGCCAGCGGTACGGGGAATTCACCCCTCCACTTT. Translating gives CASGTGNSPLHF.